Following are 31 T cell receptor beta chains from one sample sequenced in a study of T cells in Graves' hyperthyroidism and ophthalmopathy. Regions amplified from RNA transcripts were the TCR beta CDR3 regions. First-round RT-PCR of the TCR CDR3 relied on the HTBI primer set. Each CDR3 protein gets one entry after TCRdb re-called the multiplex PCR reads with MiXCR. The data hold 640,000 or so distinct CDR3 sequences, with approximately 15% observed a single time. The sample comprised blood. Receptors originate from a woman aged 40 to 55 with Graves' ophthalmopathy.

The genes are TRBV11-1 and TRBJ2-7; 7 bases are shared with TRBD1. V was pared by 5 bases and J by 3 bases, with 16 bases of the junction left unmatched. This CDR3 has 17 amino acids. The germline V gene has CDR1 SGHAT and CDR2 FQDESV (reference sequence). CDR3 in DNA: TGTGCCAGCAGCCAACAAGGGACAGTTCCCTCGGGCTACGAGCAGTACTTC. This codes for CASSQQGTVPSGYEQYF.

V usage is TRBV29-1 and J usage is TRBJ1-2; 7 nucleotides agree with TRBD1. V lost 6 bases and J lost 8; bases outside the gene matches: 0. The CDR3 runs to 9 residues. The V gene's germline CDR1 is SQVTM and CDR2 ANQGSEA. CDR3: CSVTGGYTF. CDR3 nucleotide sequence: TGCAGCGTGACAGGGGGCTACACCTTC.

This chain links TRBV20-1 with TRBJ2-7, with TRBD2 matching over 7 bases. Germline CDR1 reads DFQATT; CDR2 reads SNEGSKA (reference sequence). This CDR3 has 14 amino acids. V gave up 0 bases and J gave up 4 bases; unmatched junction bases: 6. CDR3 nucleotides: TGCAGTGCTAGAGATCGGACTAGTTTTTACGAGCAGTACTTC. Protein product: CSARDRTSFYEQYF.

This clonotype was seen ten or more times. The V and J genes are TRBV19 and TRBJ1-2, with 11 positions matching TRBD1. Germline assignment: CDR1 LNHDA and CDR2 SQIVND (reference sequence). The CDR3 loop spans 15 amino acids. J gave up 6 bases and V 3 bases, and 6 bases lay outside the gene matches. This CDR3 is CASSMSGQGANGYTF. CDR3 nucleotide sequence: TGTGCCAGTAGTATGAGCGGACAGGGGGCAAATGGCTACACCTTC.

The V gene is TRBV5-1, the J gene TRBJ1-1; 9 bases are shared with TRBD1. This CDR3 spans 15 amino acids. V lost 4 bases, J lost 3 bases, and 7 bases stayed unmatched. In germline, CDR1 is SGHRS, CDR2 YFSETQ. CDR3 sequence (DNA): TGCGCCAGCAGCCCCGGGACAGGGCTGGACACTGAAGCTTTCTTT. It encodes CASSPGTGLDTEAFF.

In this sample, this clonotype turned up many times. This rearrangement joins TRBV11-2 to TRBJ1-4; D gene ambiguous. Germline V gene lookup returns CDR1 SGHAT and CDR2 FQNNGV. V shed 5 bases and J shed 0 bases, with 13 bases lying between them. The CDR3 consists of 16 residues. For the CDR3, the DNA is TGTGCCAGCAGCCCCCTGACGGGTGCAACTAATGAAAAACTGTTTTTT. This codes for CASSPLTGATNEKLFF. The full variable domain, completed using reference TRBV11-2 and TRBJ1-4, is EAGVAQSPRYKIIEKRQSVAFWCNPISGHATLYWYQQILGQGPKLLIQFQNNGVVDDSQLPKDRFSAERLKGVDSTLKIQPAKLEDSAVYLCASSPLTGATNEKLFFGSGTQLSVL.

This clonotype occurred many times. The chain has TRBV20-1 and TRBJ2-7; 9 positions match TRBD2. This CDR3 region has 16 residues. Germline V lookup: CDR1 DFQATT, CDR2 SNEGSKA (reference sequence). The trim removed 3 bases at V and 1 base at J, leaving 10 bases unmatched. The chain's CDR3 is CSARRGGPLTSYEQYF. The CDR3 nucleotides read TGCAGTGCTAGGCGGGGGGGCCCCTTGACTTCCTACGAGCAGTACTTC.

This clonotype showed up many times. The J gene is TRBJ1-2, the V gene TRBV28; the D gene is possibly TRBD1 (5 bases). Per germline, CDR1 MDHEN and CDR2 SYDVKM. The CDR3 runs 13 residues. Trimming cost V 4 bases and J 8 bases, with 14 bases left between them. Here the CDR3 reads CASSSWTSGGYTF. CDR3 coding DNA: TGTGCCAGCAGTTCCTGGACATCCGGGGGCTACACCTTC.

This clonotype showed up many times. The chain employs TRBV6-5 and TRBJ2-7, with 7 bases matching TRBD1. V lost 0 bases to trimming and J lost 4 bases; unmatched junction nucleotides: 6. This CDR3 comprises 15 residues. In germline, CDR1 is MNHEY, CDR2 SVGAGI. This CDR3 reads CASSYSTGTEYEQYF. The DNA of the CDR3 is TGTGCCAGCAGTTACTCGACAGGGACGGAGTACGAGCAGTACTTC.

In its sample, this clonotype was seen once. J is TRBJ2-7 and V is TRBV28, with D perhaps TRBD1 (6 bases). CDR1 and CDR2 from the germline V gene are MDHEN and SYDVKM. V lost 6 bases and J lost 5, with 14 bases in between. The CDR3 has 13 amino acids. The CDR3 DNA is TGTGCCAGCAGCTCTAGGGGGAGAGACGAGCAGTACTTC. This gives the protein CASSSRGRDEQYF. Full variable domain (missing parts from reference TRBV28 and TRBJ2-7): DVKVTQSSRYLVKRTGEKVFLECVQDMDHENMFWYRQDPGLGLRLIYFSYDVKMKEKGDIPEGYSVSREKKERFSLILESASTNQTSMYLCASSSRGRDEQYFGPGTRLTVT.

This clonotype was seen at least ten times. V usage is TRBV28 and J usage is TRBJ2-7; 8 nucleotides match TRBD2. The V gene end was trimmed by 2 bases and the J gene end by 4 bases; junction bases not matched to a gene: 19. Germline CDR1 MDHEN, CDR2 SYDVKM. The CDR3 runs 19 residues. CDR3 residues: CASSLGLAGTGGPNYEQYF. The CDR3 bases are TGTGCCAGCAGTTTAGGGTTGGCGGGTACGGGAGGGCCCAATTACGAGCAGTACTTC.

The chain recombines TRBV11-2 with TRBJ2-7; TRBD1 might be the D (5 bases). V lost 2 bases and J lost 6, with 11 bases in between. The CDR3 sequence is 13 residues long. The germline gives CDR1 SGHAT, CDR2 FQNNGV. CDR3 in DNA: TGTGCCAGCAGCTTACTTACCCAGGGCGAGCAGTACTTC. This translates into CASSLLTQGEQYF.

Many counts were recorded for this clonotype. This chain links TRBV7-2 with TRBJ2-7; D is uncertain. The germline gives CDR1 SGHTA, CDR2 FQGNSA. Between the trimmed V and J ends, which lost 1 base and 0 bases, there was a span of 7 bases. The CDR3 contains 14 residues. CDR3 nucleotide sequence: TGTGCCAGCAGCTTAGAGGCGGACTCCTACGAGCAGTACTTC. This gives the protein CASSLEADSYEQYF.

In its sample, this clonotype was seen many times. The rearrangement joins TRBV7-2 to TRBJ2-7; D perhaps matches TRBD2 (6 bases). V gave up 2 bases and J gave up 2 bases, with 13 bases separating them. CDR1 SGHTA and CDR2 FQGNSA come from the germline V gene. This CDR3 has 15 amino acids. DNA for the CDR3: TGTGCCAGCAGCTTATATTCGGGGGAAACCTACGAGCAGTACTTC. It codes for CASSLYSGETYEQYF.

This clonotype has ten or more counts. The rearrangement joins TRBV12-3 or TRBV12-4 to TRBJ1-2; D remains ambiguous. Trimming removed 6 bases at V and 1 base at J, with 15 bases between. This CDR3 comprises 15 residues. The CDR3 DNA is TGTGCCAGCAGGTCCGGGGAGGAATTTAACTATGGCTACACCTTC. This translates into CASRSGEEFNYGYTF.

This clonotype was seen more than once but under ten times. J is TRBJ2-7 and V is TRBV2, with 8 bases that match TRBD1. This CDR3 region has 12 residues. The V segment lost 6 bases and the J segment 6 bases; nucleotides outside the gene matches: 4. CDR1 is SNHLY and CDR2 is FYNNEI in the germline V gene. The CDR3, as DNA: TGTGCCAGCAGGAGGACAGGGCGCGAGCAGTACTTC. Translated, it gives CASRRTGREQYF.

This clonotype was seen repeatedly, ten times or more. The chain couples TRBV30 to TRBJ1-1, with D maybe TRBD1 (6 bases). The V end lost 4 bases, the J end lost 3 bases, and 12 bases lay between the germline ends. This CDR3 contains 13 residues. Germline CDR1 and CDR2: GTSNPN and SVGIG (reference sequence). CDR3 in amino acids: CAWTQDRDTEAFF. DNA for the CDR3: TGTGCCTGGACTCAGGACAGAGACACTGAAGCTTTCTTT.

The chain couples TRBV27 to TRBJ2-3; TRBD2 agrees at 7 bases. V dropped 6 bases and J dropped 0; count of bases not matched to a gene: 9. Germline V gives CDR1 MNHEY, CDR2 SMNVEV (reference sequence). This CDR3 contains 16 residues. CDR3 DNA sequence: TGTGCCAGCAGGAGCGGGACTTATTATAGCACAGATACGCAGTATTTT. This encodes CASRSGTYYSTDTQYF.

The table lists this clonotype with many counts. The CDR3 region has the DNA TGTGCCAGCAGAACCGGGACTAGGGGCTACGAGCAGTACTTC. Its protein is CASRTGTRGYEQYF. The V call is TRBV6-2 or TRBV6-3, the J call TRBJ2-7, with 8 bases aligning to TRBD2. Germline CDR1 and CDR2: MNHEY and SVGEGT. V lost 6 bases, J lost 3 bases, and 7 bases stayed unmatched. This CDR3 is built from 14 residues.

This clonotype was observed a few times. An end of the junction does not agree with germline; a read error may underlie this. V and J are TRBV27 and TRBJ1-5; 7 nucleotides agree with TRBD1. The CDR3 length is 16 residues. Germline V gene lookup returns CDR1 MNHEY and CDR2 SMNVEV (reference sequence). The DNA of the CDR3 is TGTGCCAGCGCGGGACAGCGTCCTTATAGCAATCGGCCCCAGCATTTT. As protein: CASAGQRPYSNRPQHF.

The table lists this clonotype with many counts. The chain joins TRBV12-3 or TRBV12-4 to TRBJ2-5; the match to TRBD2 covers 9 bases. Trimming removed 2 bases from V and 10 bases from J; junction bases left unmatched: 14. The CDR3 sequence is 16 residues long. The CDR3 region is CASSLSSRGTSLHQYF. The DNA for the CDR3 is TGTGCCAGCAGTTTATCCAGTCGAGGGACTAGCTTGCACCAGTACTTC.

This clonotype came up many times. The CDR3 DNA follows: TGTGCCAGCAGCCGCCCGGGACAGAGGGAGACCCAGTACTTC. Protein: CASSRPGQRETQYF. The chain links TRBV7-2 to TRBJ2-5; 7 bases fit TRBD1. CDR3 length equals 14 residues. V lost 5 bases and J lost 5; bases outside the gene matches: 8. The V gene's germline CDR1 is SGHTA and CDR2 FQGNSA.

CDR3 protein: CASSQVASGGGETQYF. The CDR3 DNA follows: TGTGCCAGCAGCCAAGTGGCTAGCGGAGGAGGAGAGACCCAGTACTTC. This chain joins TRBV3-1 and TRBJ2-5; 7 nucleotides match TRBD2. Germline CDR1 LGHDT, CDR2 YNNKEL (reference sequence). This CDR3 contains 16 residues. Unmatched junction bases numbered 9, after V lost 1 base and J lost 4 bases.

This clonotype was detected ten times or more. Here the CDR3 reads CASSQDRDARKAFF. The CDR3 bases are TGTGCCAGCAGCCAGGACCGGGACGCCCGGAAAGCTTTCTTT. This chain uses TRBV12-3 or TRBV12-4 with TRBJ1-1; possibly TRBD1 for D (5 bases). The CDR3 length is 14 residues. The germline V and J ends were trimmed by 6 bases and 9 bases, with 20 bases remaining between them.

The J gene is TRBJ2-2, the V gene TRBV10-3; maybe TRBD2 (6 bases). Germline values: CDR1 ENHRY, CDR2 SYGVKD. This CDR3 has 15 residues. Trimming left V 4 bases short and J 3 bases short, with 12 bases between. CDR3: CAISGVGRDTGELFF. The CDR3, as DNA: TGTGCCATCAGTGGGGTCGGGAGAGACACCGGGGAGCTGTTTTTT.

This clonotype was detected only a few times. This CDR3 is CASSSENIQYF. CDR3 bases: TGCGCCAGCAGCAGCGAAAACATTCAGTACTTC. The V gene is TRBV5-1, the J gene TRBJ2-4; D is uncertain. There are 11 residues in the CDR3. The germline gives CDR1 SGHRS, CDR2 YFSETQ. The ends were cut back, 4 bases at V and 5 bases at J, with 4 bases in the middle.

This clonotype was picked up a small number of times. This chain links TRBV5-1 with TRBJ2-7; 9 bases are shared with TRBD2. From germline, CDR1 is SGHRS and CDR2 YFSETQ. This CDR3 spans 15 amino acids. The J segment lost 7 bases and the V segment lost 2 bases, leaving 10 bases of the junction unmatched. The CDR3: CASSLLLAGAREQYF. The DNA of the CDR3 is TGCGCCAGCAGCTTACTACTAGCGGGTGCTAGGGAGCAGTACTTC.

This clonotype was observed at least ten times. The V call is TRBV20-1, the J call TRBJ2-7, with TRBD2 as a possible D gene (6 bases). The CDR3 runs to 14 residues. Trimming removed 0 bases at V and 7 bases at J, with 16 bases between. Germline loops: CDR1 DFQATT, CDR2 SNEGSKA (reference sequence). In nucleotides, the CDR3 is TGCAGTGCTAGAGATCAGATCGGCGGAGGGGAGCAGTACTTC. It translates to CSARDQIGGGEQYF.

This chain connects TRBV12-3 or TRBV12-4 to TRBJ1-1, with D tentatively TRBD1 (6 bases). Trimming pared 5 bases from V and 4 bases from J, leaving 11 bases between. CDR3 length: 13 residues. This CDR3 is CASSAAGVTEAFF. The CDR3 DNA follows: TGTGCCAGCAGTGCGGCAGGGGTCACTGAAGCTTTCTTT.

This clonotype was seen a handful of times. The rearrangement uses TRBV20-1 and TRBJ2-7; unclear D gene. Between the trimmed V and J ends, which lost 5 bases and 6 bases, there was a span of 20 bases. The CDR3 runs to 14 residues. Germline lookup yields CDR1 DFQATT and CDR2 SNEGSKA (reference sequence). The CDR3 sequence: CSAPTPLPLSEQYF. The DNA for the CDR3 is TGCAGTGCTCCCACCCCCCTGCCCCTAAGCGAGCAGTACTTC.

This clonotype was found many times. This rearrangement joins TRBV30 to TRBJ1-2; possibly TRBD1 for D (5 bases). This CDR3 is built from 13 residues. Germline V gene sequence: CDR1 GTSNPN, CDR2 SVGIG (reference sequence). The germline V and J ends were trimmed by 2 bases and 3 bases, with 10 bases remaining between them. CDR3 DNA: TGTGCCTGGAGTTTCTCGGGACACTATGGCTACACCTTC. It encodes CAWSFSGHYGYTF.